A single sample gave rise to the 18 T cell receptor beta chains below, sequenced in a study of control samples from healthy donors and cancer patients. Data came from immunoSEQ multiplex PCR; TCRdb stores just in-frame clones and leaves some out. The sample has 7,000 to 8,500 clones; under 90% are singletons. Sequenced: PBMCs. These receptors were collected from a man aged 65 to 85 with lung cancer.

The chain carries TRBV15 and TRBJ2-2; D ambiguous. Per germline, CDR1 LNHNV and CDR2 YYDKDF (reference sequence). The CDR3 is made up of 13 amino acids. The germline V and J ends were trimmed by 5 bases and 5 bases, with 9 bases remaining between them. The DNA for the CDR3 is TGTGCCACCAGCGTGGGTGGAACCGGGGAGCTGTTTTTT. It is translated as CATSVGGTGELFF.

This rearrangement joins TRBV2 to TRBJ2-7; D not certain. The CDR3 length is 12 residues. Trimming cost V 5 bases and J 0 bases, with 5 bases left between them. CDR1 is SNHLY and CDR2 is FYNNEI in the germline V gene. The CDR3 spells CASSSSSYEQYF. For the CDR3, the DNA is TGTGCCAGCAGTTCTAGCTCCTACGAGCAGTACTTC.

CDR3 bases: TGTGCCAGCAGCCCTGAGGCGGGACTAGCGCCTTCCTACGAGCAGTACTTC. Amino acid sequence: CASSPEAGLAPSYEQYF. V is TRBV7-8 and J is TRBJ2-7; TRBD2 matches 10 bases. The CDR3 extends over 17 amino acids. Germline lookup yields CDR1 SGHVS and CDR2 FQNEAQ. With 5 bases clipped from V and 1 base from J, the junction kept 11 bases outside the gene matches.

The V and J genes are TRBV4-3 and TRBJ2-7; 8 bases are shared with TRBD2. The CDR3 has 15 amino acids. V was clipped by 1 base and J by 2 bases; unmatched bases: 4. Germline lookup yields CDR1 LGHNA and CDR2 YSLEER. This CDR3 is CASSQVLAGPYEQYF. The CDR3 nucleotides read TGCGCCAGCAGCCAAGTTCTAGCGGGTCCCTACGAGCAGTACTTC.

V is TRBV18 and J is TRBJ2-2, with D hard to call. The CDR3 contains 12 residues. Germline assignment: CDR1 KGHSH and CDR2 LQKENI. Deletions cut 6 bases from V and 2 bases from J, with 4 bases between. CDR3 residues: CASSANTGELFF. CDR3 DNA: TGTGCCAGCTCCGCAAACACCGGGGAGCTGTTTTTT.

This chain links TRBV5-1 with TRBJ1-4; D is possibly TRBD1 (6 bases). This CDR3 is 14 amino acids long. V dropped 0 bases and J dropped 8 bases, with 11 bases sitting between them. Germline V gene lookup returns CDR1 SGHRS and CDR2 YFSETQ. Here the CDR3 reads CASSLGGGGEKLFF. The CDR3, as DNA: TGCGCCAGCAGCTTGGGTGGGGGCGGGGAAAAACTGTTTTTT.

The rearrangement uses TRBV28 and TRBJ1-1; D unclear. V gave up 7 bases and J gave up 1 base, with 13 bases separating them. The CDR3 totals 14 residues. CDR1 and CDR2 (germline): MDHEN, SYDVKM. CDR3 nucleotide sequence: TGTGCCAGCACCAACAACAGAGAGAACACTGAAGCTTTCTTT. Translating gives CASTNNRENTEAFF. Drawing the rest from reference TRBV28 and TRBJ1-1, the complete variable domain is DVKVTQSSRYLVKRTGEKVFLECVQDMDHENMFWYRQDPGLGLRLIYFSYDVKMKEKGDIPEGYSVSREKKERFSLILESASTNQTSMYLCASTNNRENTEAFFGQGTRLTVV.

This clone was observed once. The chain has TRBV23-1 and TRBJ2-7; D is undetermined. TRBV23-1 is designated an ORF whose function remains uncertain. The CDR3 runs to 13 residues. The ends were cut back, 1 base at V and 1 base at J, with 5 bases in the middle. In nucleotides, the CDR3 is TGCGCCAGCAGTCAATACGAGTCCTACGAGCAGTACTTC. It translates to CASSQYESYEQYF.

The chain has TRBV5-1 and TRBJ1-3; 10 positions match TRBD1. Germline-derived CDR1 and CDR2 are SGHRS and YFSETQ. J gave up 0 bases and V 4 bases, and 10 bases lay outside the gene matches. The CDR3 covers 18 residues. This CDR3 is CASSDGDRGPLSGNTIYF. The CDR3 region has the DNA TGCGCCAGCAGCGACGGGGACAGGGGACCCCTCTCTGGAAACACCATATATTTT. The full variable domain, rest sourced from reference TRBV5-1 and TRBJ1-3, is KAGVTQTPRYLIKTRGQQVTLSCSPISGHRSVSWYQQTPGQGLQFLFEYFSETQRNKGNFPGRFSGRQFSNSRSEMNVSTLELGDSALYLCASSDGDRGPLSGNTIYFGEGSWLTVV.

The J gene is TRBJ2-7, the V gene TRBV6-2 or TRBV6-3; the match to TRBD2 covers 9 bases. The CDR3 loop spans 14 amino acids. The germline V gene encodes CDR1 MNHEY and CDR2 SVGEGT. J gave up 4 bases and V 5 bases, and 6 bases lay outside the gene matches. The CDR3 DNA follows: TGTGCCAGCAGTCATAGCGGGAGCAGGTACGAGCAGTACTTC. This encodes CASSHSGSRYEQYF.

This clone was detected once. The CDR3 region has the DNA TGTGCCAGCAGCTGGAGCGGAAAGAGCACAGATACGCAGTATTTT. It codes for CASSWSGKSTDTQYF. The chain couples TRBV7-2 to TRBJ2-3; maybe TRBD2 (5 bases). The V end was cut by 4 bases, the J end by 0 bases, with 11 bases between. Germline CDR1 SGHTA, CDR2 FQGNSA. This CDR3 region has 15 residues.

V gene TRBV15 combines with J gene TRBJ1-2, with a weak D call TRBD1 (5 bases). Germline V CDR1 and CDR2: LNHNV, YYDKDF (reference sequence). The CDR3 runs to 14 residues. V was shortened by 1 base and J by 3 bases, with 9 bases between the two germline ends. The CDR3 is CATSRGGLDYGYTF. CDR3 sequence (DNA): TGTGCCACCAGCAGAGGGGGGTTGGACTATGGCTACACCTTC.

The rearrangement joins TRBV6-5 to TRBJ1-4; weak D call: TRBD1 (5 bases). Germline lookup yields CDR1 MNHEY and CDR2 SVGAGI. The CDR3 covers 14 residues. V lost 4 bases, J lost 3 bases, and 9 bases lay in between. In DNA, the CDR3 is TGTGCCAGCAGTTCACGGGGGGCTAATGAAAAACTGTTTTTT. As protein: CASSSRGANEKLFF.

This sequence joins TRBV7-2 and TRBJ2-5, with D perhaps matching TRBD1 (6 bases). Trimming removed 1 base from V and 2 bases from J, with 14 bases in between. Germline V gene data show CDR1 as SGHTA and CDR2 as FQGNSA. The CDR3 is made up of 16 amino acids. CDR3 sequence reads: CASSLVSWGHQETQYF. The DNA of the CDR3 is TGTGCCAGCAGCTTAGTCTCCTGGGGGCATCAAGAGACCCAGTACTTC.

This chain links TRBV14 with TRBJ2-7, with TRBD2 identical over 7 bases. The CDR3 is made up of 16 amino acids. After removal of 8 bases from V and 2 bases from J, the junction contained 15 bases not matched to a gene. In germline, CDR1 is SGHDN, CDR2 FVKESK. The DNA for the CDR3 is TGTGCCAGCTCCCGGGGTGGCCTAGCGGCTACCTACGAGCAGTACTTC. Its protein is CASSRGGLAATYEQYF.

The rearrangement joins TRBV11-2 to TRBJ2-7, with unresolved D. The CDR3 has 11 residues. Germline values: CDR1 SGHAT, CDR2 FQNNGV. Trimming took off 1 base at V and 6 bases at J, with 4 bases between the two ends. CDR3 nucleotides: TGTGCCAGCAGCTTAGTATCCGAGCAGTACTTC. Its protein is CASSLVSEQYF.

V is TRBV30 and J is TRBJ1-1; D is undetermined. V was trimmed by 0 bases and J by 1 base, leaving 9 bases between them. This CDR3 is built from 14 residues. Germline loops: CDR1 GTSNPN, CDR2 SVGIG (reference sequence). For the CDR3, the DNA is TGTGCCTGGAGTGTACCTAGGGAGAACACTGAAGCTTTCTTT. Protein product: CAWSVPRENTEAFF. The full variable domain, in which reference TRBV30 and TRBJ1-1 provide the parts outside the CDR3, is SQTIHQWPATLVQPVGSPLSLECTVEGTSNPNLYWYRQAAGRGLQLLFYSVGIGQISSEVPQNLSASRPQDRQFILSSKKLLLSDSGFYLCAWSVPRENTEAFFGQGTRLTVV.

The rearrangement joins TRBV5-8 to TRBJ1-3, with D unclear. Germline V CDR1 and CDR2: SGHTS, YDEGEE. V was pared by 1 base and J by 0 bases, with 14 bases between. The CDR3 length is 17 residues. The CDR3 here is CASSLPGRRVSGNTIYF. CDR3 coding DNA: TGTGCCAGCAGCTTGCCAGGCCGGCGGGTCTCTGGAAACACCATATATTTT.